This is a list of T cell receptor beta chains from one sample in a study of monozygotic twins with inflammatory bowel disease. TCRdb re-called the 5' RACE reads; one entry per CDR3 protein, DNA not given. Listed are about 200,000 distinct CDR3 sequences; 7.5% to 8% falls within the top ten. Source material: blood. All receptors come from a human donor with ulcerative colitis or Crohn's disease, or a healthy co-twin of an affected twin (not recorded which). The CDR3 runs from the conserved cysteine through the conserved F or W. The order of the fields is V gene, J gene, CDR3 length, CDR3 protein.

V gene: TRBV19; J gene: TRBJ1-2; CDR3 length: 14; CDR3 protein: CASKTTGQIYGYTF
V gene: TRBV10-3; J gene: TRBJ1-5; CDR3 length: 16; CDR3 protein: CAISELGQDSNQPQHF
V gene: TRBV6-2/TRBV6-3; J gene: TRBJ1-5; CDR3 length: 14; CDR3 protein: CASSSRSPGQPQHF
V gene: TRBV20-1; J gene: TRBJ2-7; CDR3 length: 16; CDR3 protein: CSARDQRDSFFYEQYF
V gene: TRBV29-1; J gene: TRBJ1-2; CDR3 length: 12; CDR3 protein: CSSRTESYGYTF
V gene: TRBV15; J gene: TRBJ2-1; CDR3 length: 16; CDR3 protein: CATSRGPAGGLNEQFF
V gene: TRBV12-3/TRBV12-4; J gene: TRBJ2-1; CDR3 length: 16; CDR3 protein: CASREGLAGGGNEQFF
V gene: TRBV7-9; J gene: TRBJ2-3; CDR3 length: 16; CDR3 protein: CASSNMRGLILDTQYF
V gene: TRBV12-3/TRBV12-4; J gene: TRBJ1-6; CDR3 length: 16; CDR3 protein: CASSLEAGMGNSPLHF
V gene: TRBV7-2; J gene: TRBJ2-4; CDR3 length: 16; CDR3 protein: CASSPRSSGGKNIQYF
V gene: TRBV7-2; J gene: TRBJ2-3; CDR3 length: 15; CDR3 protein: CASSLTGPGADTQYF
V gene: TRBV27; J gene: TRBJ1-5; CDR3 length: 15; CDR3 protein: CASSPDGNSNQPQHF
V gene: TRBV4-2; J gene: TRBJ1-5; CDR3 length: 14; CDR3 protein: CASSSREGDEPQHF
V gene: TRBV20-1; J gene: TRBJ2-3; CDR3 length: 15; CDR3 protein: CSALRGSGGQDTQYF
V gene: TRBV28; J gene: TRBJ1-1; CDR3 length: 14; CDR3 protein: CASSLTELNTEAFF
V gene: TRBV14; J gene: TRBJ2-1; CDR3 length: 15; CDR3 protein: CASSQASGVWAEQFF
V gene: TRBV7-8; J gene: TRBJ2-6; CDR3 length: 15; CDR3 protein: CASSLVTAGANVLTF
V gene: TRBV14; J gene: TRBJ1-1; CDR3 length: 14; CDR3 protein: CASSQDLGGTEAFF
V gene: TRBV20-1; J gene: TRBJ2-3; CDR3 length: 13; CDR3 protein: CSGLAGFTDTQYF
V gene: TRBV21-1; J gene: TRBJ1-2; CDR3 length: 14; CDR3 protein: CASSAGTPFDGYTF
V gene: TRBV12-3/TRBV12-4; J gene: TRBJ2-2; CDR3 length: 18; CDR3 protein: CASSPHPGTSGSPGELFF
V gene: TRBV5-1; J gene: TRBJ1-1; CDR3 length: 14; CDR3 protein: CASSLWQTNTEAFF
V gene: TRBV6-5; J gene: TRBJ2-5; CDR3 length: 16; CDR3 protein: CASSYPWAPVGETQYF
V gene: TRBV20-1; J gene: TRBJ1-1; CDR3 length: 14; CDR3 protein: CSASGTNLNTEAFF
V gene: TRBV30; J gene: TRBJ2-1; CDR3 length: 13; CDR3 protein: CAWSVQAINEQFF
V gene: TRBV12-3/TRBV12-4; J gene: TRBJ1-3; CDR3 length: 15; CDR3 protein: CASSPGHDSGNTIYF
V gene: TRBV7-2; J gene: TRBJ2-1; CDR3 length: 13; CDR3 protein: CASSYLTGFEQFF
V gene: TRBV5-1; J gene: TRBJ2-7; CDR3 length: 16; CDR3 protein: CASSLETGSSGHEQYF
V gene: TRBV5-1; J gene: TRBJ2-3; CDR3 length: 13; CDR3 protein: CASSPQETDTQYF
V gene: TRBV5-1; J gene: TRBJ2-1; CDR3 length: 14; CDR3 protein: CASSPGRGYNEQFF
V gene: TRBV15; J gene: TRBJ1-5; CDR3 length: 15; CDR3 protein: CATSRVYYSNQPQHF
V gene: TRBV2; J gene: TRBJ1-2; CDR3 length: 15; CDR3 protein: CASSAGRRLGYGYTF
V gene: TRBV6-1; J gene: TRBJ1-5; CDR3 length: 16; CDR3 protein: CASRRHTGTENQPQHF
V gene: TRBV12-3/TRBV12-4; J gene: TRBJ1-5; CDR3 length: 15; CDR3 protein: CASSLGDRGIGPQHF
V gene: TRBV19; J gene: TRBJ2-1; CDR3 length: 14; CDR3 protein: CASSNGDYYNEQFF
V gene: TRBV20-1; J gene: TRBJ1-1; CDR3 length: 13; CDR3 protein: CSANTRGNTEAFF
V gene: TRBV2; J gene: TRBJ2-2; CDR3 length: 17; CDR3 protein: CASSERGQGTNTGELFF
V gene: TRBV6-2/TRBV6-3; J gene: TRBJ2-1; CDR3 length: 11; CDR3 protein: CASSWAGRQFF
V gene: TRBV5-1; J gene: TRBJ2-1; CDR3 length: 15; CDR3 protein: CASSFGGSFYNEQFF
V gene: TRBV2; J gene: TRBJ2-3; CDR3 length: 11; CDR3 protein: CASSDGVTQYF
V gene: TRBV3-1; J gene: TRBJ2-7; CDR3 length: 14; CDR3 protein: CASSTGTSSSEQYF
V gene: TRBV7-2; J gene: TRBJ2-1; CDR3 length: 15; CDR3 protein: CASSSRQTVIDEQFF
V gene: TRBV6-1; J gene: TRBJ1-1; CDR3 length: 13; CDR3 protein: CASIRDLNTEAFF
V gene: TRBV20-1; J gene: TRBJ1-6; CDR3 length: 17; CDR3 protein: CSASRGGSGSYNSPLHF
V gene: TRBV19; J gene: TRBJ2-2; CDR3 length: 14; CDR3 protein: CASKPEDLTGELFF
V gene: TRBV20-1; J gene: TRBJ2-5; CDR3 length: 13; CDR3 protein: CSAARTVQETQYF
V gene: TRBV5-6; J gene: TRBJ1-5; CDR3 length: 15; CDR3 protein: CASSHRQGSNQPQHF
V gene: TRBV5-1; J gene: TRBJ1-1; CDR3 length: 14; CDR3 protein: CASSLGFGNTEAFF
V gene: TRBV7-9; J gene: TRBJ2-5; CDR3 length: 14; CDR3 protein: CASSLSLPSETQYF
V gene: TRBV3-1; J gene: TRBJ2-1; CDR3 length: 16; CDR3 protein: CASSQERGAPASEQFF
V gene: TRBV14; J gene: TRBJ1-4; CDR3 length: 15; CDR3 protein: CASSPTVSTNEKLFF
V gene: TRBV30; J gene: TRBJ1-6; CDR3 length: 16; CDR3 protein: CAWTKYIGQYHSPLHF
V gene: TRBV9; J gene: TRBJ2-7; CDR3 length: 14; CDR3 protein: CASSVGQAAYEQYF
V gene: TRBV9; J gene: TRBJ2-3; CDR3 length: 14; CDR3 protein: CASSLRTGTDTQYF
V gene: TRBV20-1; J gene: TRBJ2-5; CDR3 length: 12; CDR3 protein: CSARVGRETQYF
V gene: TRBV7-2; J gene: TRBJ2-3; CDR3 length: 16; CDR3 protein: CASSSSGRARTDTQYF
V gene: TRBV11-1; J gene: TRBJ1-2; CDR3 length: 13; CDR3 protein: CASSSQGDYGYTF
V gene: TRBV5-1; J gene: TRBJ2-1; CDR3 length: 15; CDR3 protein: CASSLEGGIYNEQFF
V gene: TRBV4-1; J gene: TRBJ2-3; CDR3 length: 17; CDR3 protein: CASSQRAGGNSGDTQYF